Described below is a single T cell receptor beta chain sequence and its context. Source study methods: Reference gene primer amplification gave estimated nucleated cell counts. Assay: immunoSEQ multiplex PCR; the TCRdb copy retains only in-frame clones and omits some. V, J and clone size are taken as reported in that table, and D and trimming were inferred from the DNA itself. The sample carries roughly 86,000 clones, around 86% recorded once. This entry comes from a study of blood T cell repertoires in COVID-19. Study-wide context: COVID-19 samples collected from the United States, Italy and Spain covered acute and convalescent phases. PBMCs, B-cell-depleted T cells, or T cells were the source of the cDNA or gDNA that made up the material.

From germline, CDR1 is MNHEY and CDR2 SVGAGI. Trimming cost V 2 bases and J 7 bases; bases outside gene matches: 5. CDR3 length equals 15 residues. The sample consisted of peripheral blood. The gene calls are TRBV6-5 and TRBJ1-5; 10 nucleotides line up with TRBD1. This TCR was recovered from a woman in her 70s with acute or convalescent COVID-19. The CDR3 reads CASSYGTGENQPQHF. CDR3 nucleotides: TGTGCCAGCAGTTACGGGACAGGGGAGAACCAGCCCCAGCATTTT.